This TCR beta chain came from a study of beta chain features in type 1 diabetes. Study-wide findings and caveats: A greater similarity of naive, central memory and Treg TCRB repertoires was seen among patients than among healthy donors. Sequencing from cDNA could over-represent high-TCR-expressing cells. All four CD4+ subsets from Type 1 diabetes patients carried moderately but significantly shorter TCRB CDR3s. HLA influence on TCRB rearrangement stayed unresolved here.

The germline gives CDR1 SNHLY, CDR2 FYNNEI. This CDR3 region has 13 residues. Losses at the gene ends were 8 bases for V and 6 bases for J; bases not matched to a gene: 6. Heparinised blood was drawn once per donor, averaging approximately 0.12 L. A note on this clone: No antigen is known for it.

The entirety of the isolated RNA underwent reverse transcription, so expressed TCRB transcripts were sequenced. The method was immunoSEQ multiplex PCR; TCRdb's version includes in-frame clones alone and lacks a portion of them. The sample holds around 130,000 clones, roughly 17% seen once. The chain joins TRBV2 to TRBJ2-2; 7 positions match TRBD1. The sequencing input was central memory CD4+ T cells from blood. This TCR was sampled from a man younger than 40 with type 1 diabetes. This CDR3 reads CASGFQGAGELFF. The CDR3 coding sequence is TGTGCCAGCGGATTCCAGGGGGCCGGGGAGCTGTTTTTT.